One sample yielded the 32 T cell receptor beta chains listed below, sequenced in a study of blood T cell repertoires in COVID-19. The protocol was immunoSEQ multiplex PCR, while the TCRdb copy is restricted to in-frame clones and leaves out a portion. The sample shows some 460,000 clones, roughly nine tenths of them seen only once. The specimen sequenced was PBMCs or T cells enriched from blood (not recorded which). The receptors come from a woman under 30 with acute COVID-19.

The V and J genes are TRBV12-5 and TRBJ2-7; 7 positions agree with TRBD2. CDR3 length: 14 amino acids. The V and J ends lost 5 bases and 3 bases, in that order; junction bases with no gene match: 7. The germline V gene has CDR1 LGHNT and CDR2 FRNRAP. DNA of the CDR3: TGTGCTAGTGGTCCCGGGACTACCCTCTACGAGCAGTACTTC. It yields the protein CASGPGTTLYEQYF.

This sequence joins TRBV3-1 (or the pseudogene TRBV3-2) and TRBJ1-4, with D possibly being TRBD1 (5 bases). The CDR3 runs to 18 residues. Trimming cost V 4 bases and J 0 bases, with 18 bases left between them. Germline V gives CDR1 LGHDT, CDR2 YNNKEL (reference sequence). The DNA for the CDR3 is TGTGCCAGCAGCCCCCGGACACTCACTCCAGCAACTAATGAAAAACTGTTTTTT. Amino acid sequence: CASSPRTLTPATNEKLFF.

The chain couples TRBV7-9 to TRBJ1-5; TRBD1 aligns across 10 bases. V lost 5 bases to trimming and J lost 3 bases; unmatched junction nucleotides: 7. Per germline, CDR1 SEHNR and CDR2 FQNEAQ (reference sequence). The CDR3 loop spans 16 amino acids. The CDR3 region is CASSRTGGDPNQPQHF. The CDR3 bases are TGTGCCAGCAGCCGGACAGGGGGAGACCCCAATCAGCCCCAGCATTTT.

The rearrangement uses TRBV25-1 and TRBJ1-3, with D unclear. V lost 5 bases, J lost 4 bases, and 12 bases lay in between. The germline V gene has CDR1 MGHDK and CDR2 SYGVNS. The CDR3 is 14 residues long. The CDR3 sequence is CASSSGVYGNTIYF. CDR3 nucleotide sequence: TGTGCCAGCAGTTCCGGGGTCTACGGAAACACCATATATTTT.

The chain links TRBV7-2 to TRBJ2-7, with a tentative D call TRBD1 (5 bases). This CDR3 is 16 amino acids long. Trimming removed 1 base from V and 0 bases from J, with 13 bases in between. Germline-derived CDR1 and CDR2 are SGHTA and FQGNSA. Here the CDR3 reads CASSLVMGRPSYEQYF. The CDR3 DNA is TGTGCCAGCAGCTTAGTGATGGGGCGGCCCTCCTACGAGCAGTACTTC. Based on the CDR3 plus reference TRBV7-2 and TRBJ2-7, the full variable domain is GAGVSQSPSNKVTEKGKDVELRCDPISGHTALYWYRQSLGQGLEFLIYFQGNSAPDKSGLPSDRFSAERTGGSVSTLTIQRTQQEDSAVYLCASSLVMGRPSYEQYFGPGTRLTVT.

This clone appeared a single time. The rearrangement uses TRBV12-3 or TRBV12-4 and TRBJ1-2, with D uncertain. V was shortened by 7 bases and J by 3 bases, with 12 bases between the two germline ends. This CDR3 comprises 13 residues. CDR3 amino acids: CASTSSGDYGYTF. DNA for the CDR3: TGTGCCAGCACTTCTTCCGGAGACTATGGCTACACCTTC.

The CDR3 protein is CASSPHGQSPLHF. CDR3 DNA sequence: TGTGCCAGCAGCCCCCACGGACAGTCACCCCTCCACTTT. This chain uses TRBV5-6 with TRBJ1-6, with D maybe TRBD1 (6 bases). Looked up from germline, CDR1 is SGHDT and CDR2 is YYEEEE. This CDR3 contains 13 residues. V lost 4 bases and J 10 bases, leaving 12 bases between the germline ends.

The chain recombines TRBV6-5 with TRBJ1-2, with 10 bases lining up with TRBD1. The germline CDR1 and CDR2 sequences are MNHEY and SVGAGI. The CDR3 is made up of 15 amino acids. With V trimmed by 2 bases and J by 5 bases, 5 bases remained unmatched. Written as DNA, the CDR3 is TGTGCCAGCAGTTACCGGACAGGGGGAATGTATGGCTACACCTTC. It encodes CASSYRTGGMYGYTF.

This clone was counted once. The chain carries TRBV7-9 and TRBJ2-3; 13 positions agree with TRBD2. V lost 4 bases to trimming and J lost 0 bases; unmatched junction nucleotides: 10. The CDR3 runs to 19 residues. Germline CDR1 is SEHNR and CDR2 is FQNEAQ (reference sequence). This chain's CDR3 is CASSSDSGLAGVSTDTQYF. In DNA, the CDR3 is TGTGCCAGCAGCTCCGACTCAGGACTAGCGGGGGTTAGCACAGATACGCAGTATTTT. The whole variable domain, remainder taken from reference TRBV7-9 and TRBJ2-3, is DTGVSQNPRHKITKRGQNVTFRCDPISEHNRLYWYRQTLGQGPEFLTYFQNEAQLEKSRLLSDRFSAERPKGSFSTLEIQRTEQGDSAMYLCASSSDSGLAGVSTDTQYFGPGTRLTVL.

The chain uses TRBV10-1 and TRBJ1-3, with 8 nucleotides matching TRBD1. CDR3 length: 16 amino acids. Germline V gene data show CDR1 as WNHNN and CDR2 as SYGVQD (reference sequence). The V gene end was trimmed by 5 bases and the J gene end by 2 bases; junction bases not matched to a gene: 8. The CDR3 protein is CASSRVSQGAGNTIYF. CDR3 in DNA: TGCGCCAGCAGTCGAGTTTCACAGGGGGCTGGAAACACCATATATTTT.

The V gene is TRBV5-1, the J gene TRBJ2-5; TRBD1 matches at 8 bases. The V segment lost 4 bases and the J segment 5 bases; nucleotides outside the gene matches: 7. The CDR3 length is 14 residues. The germline gives CDR1 SGHRS, CDR2 YFSETQ. In nucleotides, the CDR3 is TGCGCCAGCAGCCCGGCAGGGGGCCTCGAGACCCAGTACTTC. Translation gives CASSPAGGLETQYF.

This chain joins TRBV30 and TRBJ2-5, with 8 bases lining up with TRBD1. The germline V gene has CDR1 GTSNPN and CDR2 SVGIG (reference sequence). V lost 0 bases to trimming and J lost 3 bases; unmatched junction nucleotides: 3. This CDR3 is 14 amino acids long. CDR3 coding DNA: TGTGCCTGGAGTGTAAAGACAGGGGAAGAGACCCAGTACTTC. This encodes CAWSVKTGEETQYF.

The chain uses TRBV11-2 and TRBJ2-5, with TRBD2 matching 13 bases. CDR1 is SGHAT, CDR2 FQNNGV, per germline. With 3 bases clipped from V and 5 bases from J, the junction kept 9 bases outside the gene matches. The CDR3 extends over 17 amino acids. CDR3 DNA sequence: TGTGCCAGCAGCTTGGGCCGGACTAGCGGGAGAGGGGAGACCCAGTACTTC. Amino acids: CASSLGRTSGRGETQYF.

The genes are TRBV9 and TRBJ2-1; 11 bases match TRBD1. Germline-derived CDR1 and CDR2 are SGDLS and YYNGEE. CDR3 size: 16 residues. Unmatched junction bases numbered 2, after V lost 0 bases and J lost 3 bases. CDR3 DNA sequence: TGTGCCAGCAGCGTAGCCGGGACAGGGGGCTACAATGAGCAGTTCTTC. It is translated as CASSVAGTGGYNEQFF.

This rearrangement joins TRBV6-1 to TRBJ2-2; 9 positions match TRBD2. CDR3 size: 16 residues. From germline, CDR1 is MNHNS and CDR2 SASEGT. V trimming: 3 bases; J trimming: 3 bases; junction bases outside the gene matches: 5. The CDR3: CASSEGLAGDTGELFF. The CDR3 DNA reads TGTGCCAGCAGTGAGGGACTAGCTGGCGACACCGGGGAGCTGTTTTTT.

V gene TRBV5-8 combines with J gene TRBJ2-7, with 7 bases that match TRBD1. Germline V gene data show CDR1 as SGHTS and CDR2 as YDEGEE. Trimming cost V 0 bases and J 0 bases; bases outside gene matches: 3. This CDR3 has 15 amino acids. CDR3 sequence reads: CASSLEGDSSYEQYF. CDR3 bases: TGTGCCAGCAGCTTGGAGGGGGACAGCTCCTACGAGCAGTACTTC.

The chain couples TRBV9 to TRBJ2-2; 8 positions agree with TRBD2. Losses at the gene ends were 6 bases for V and 6 bases for J; bases not matched to a gene: 22. This CDR3 contains 19 residues. From germline, CDR1 is SGDLS and CDR2 YYNGEE. The CDR3, as DNA: TGTGCCAGCAACACGGGGGCTAGCGGGCCTCTAGGAGTTCCCGGGGAGCTGTTTTTT. This translates into CASNTGASGPLGVPGELFF.

A remark on this clone: Other nucleotide sequences in the sample specify the same CDR3. DNA for the CDR3: TGCGCCAGCAGCCCCGACAGGGATTACGAGCAGTACTTC. It is translated as CASSPDRDYEQYF. This chain joins TRBV5-1 and TRBJ2-7, with 7 bases fitting TRBD1. With 4 bases clipped from V and 4 bases from J, the junction kept 5 bases outside the gene matches. CDR1 is SGHRS, CDR2 YFSETQ, per germline. This CDR3 is built from 13 residues.

J is TRBJ1-2 and V is TRBV27, with TRBD1 matching over 8 bases. The CDR3 runs 13 residues. In germline, CDR1 is MNHEY, CDR2 SMNVEV (reference sequence). With V trimmed by 6 bases and J by 2 bases, 2 bases remained unmatched. CDR3 protein: CASRTGANYGYTF. CDR3 bases: TGTGCCAGCAGGACAGGGGCCAACTATGGCTACACCTTC.

The chain is built from TRBV18 and TRBJ1-5; D ambiguous. The CDR3 spans 14 residues. V gave up 3 bases and J gave up 10 bases, with 16 bases separating them. CDR1 KGHSH and CDR2 LQKENI come from the germline V gene. The CDR3 spells CASSPQRPPDPQHF. As DNA, the CDR3 is TGTGCCAGCTCACCCCAGAGGCCTCCGGATCCCCAGCATTTT.

This clone has more than one count but fewer than ten. The chain carries TRBV19 and TRBJ1-5; D not resolved. V lost 8 bases and J 0 bases, leaving 11 bases between the germline ends. Germline CDR1 is LNHDA and CDR2 is SQIVND (reference sequence). The CDR3 runs 14 residues. CDR3 in DNA: TGTGCCAGTCGGCAGGCGAATAGCAATCAGCCCCAGCATTTT. Protein: CASRQANSNQPQHF.

The chain recombines TRBV6-5 with TRBJ2-5, with a possible D match to TRBD2 (7 bases). CDR1 is MNHEY, CDR2 SVGAGI, per germline. The V gene lost 2 bases and the J gene lost 4 bases, with 17 bases spanning the gap. This CDR3 is 16 amino acids long. CDR3 DNA: TGTGCCAGCAGTTACAGGGGTGGGGGGGCCCCAGAGACCCAGTACTTC. Its protein is CASSYRGGGAPETQYF.

The chain links TRBV4-3 to TRBJ2-1; a weak D match, TRBD2 (6 bases). The CDR3 is made up of 13 amino acids. Germline values: CDR1 LGHNA, CDR2 YSLEER. Deletions cut 2 bases from V and 7 bases from J, with 9 bases between. The CDR3 loop reads CASSQRGGNEQFF. The DNA of the CDR3 is TGCGCCAGCAGCCAAAGAGGAGGGAATGAGCAGTTCTTC.

The V gene is TRBV6-2 or TRBV6-3, the J gene TRBJ2-7, with a tentative D call TRBD1 (6 bases). The germline CDR1 and CDR2 sequences are MNHEY and SVGEGT. The CDR3 loop spans 14 amino acids. The V and J ends lost 3 bases and 2 bases respectively, with 11 bases between them. This CDR3 reads CASSYGQNAYEQYF. The CDR3 DNA is TGTGCCAGCAGTTATGGACAGAACGCCTACGAGCAGTACTTC.

The chain links TRBV6-1 to TRBJ2-3; perhaps TRBD2 as D (7 bases). Germline V CDR1 and CDR2: MNHNS, SASEGT. V lost 0 bases, J lost 4 bases, and 14 bases lay in between. CDR3 length: 16 amino acids. CDR3 region: CASSEASGGGSDTQYF. DNA of the CDR3: TGTGCCAGCAGTGAAGCATCGGGGGGCGGATCAGATACGCAGTATTTT.

The sample holds a few counts of this clone. The chain couples TRBV29-1 to TRBJ1-1; 8 bases are a match to TRBD1. The CDR3 totals 11 residues. The J segment lost 5 bases and the V segment lost 4 bases, leaving 0 bases of the junction unmatched. Germline CDR1 and CDR2: SQVTM and ANQGSEA. The CDR3 sequence is CSVGDRTEAFF. CDR3 DNA sequence: TGCAGCGTTGGGGACAGGACTGAAGCTTTCTTT.

This clone was detected once. The chain employs TRBV9 and TRBJ2-1, with 9 nucleotides matching TRBD2. This CDR3 region has 17 residues. V shed 3 bases and J 2 bases; nucleotides not matched to a gene: 9. Germline values: CDR1 SGDLS, CDR2 YYNGEE. CDR3 loop: CASSAPLASGAYNEQFF. CDR3 in DNA: TGTGCCAGCAGCGCCCCACTTGCTAGCGGGGCCTACAATGAGCAGTTCTTC.

The V gene is TRBV5-6, the J gene TRBJ2-7, with 7 positions matching TRBD1. The CDR3 has 16 amino acids. V gave up 3 bases and J gave up 1 base; unmatched junction bases: 10. Germline V gene data show CDR1 as SGHDT and CDR2 as YYEEEE. CDR3 amino acids: CASSSLDRELSYEQYF. Here the CDR3 DNA reads TGTGCCAGCAGCTCTCTAGACAGGGAACTATCCTACGAGCAGTACTTC.

DNA of the CDR3: TGTGCCAGCAGCTATAGCGGGAGGGACGACGAGCAGTACTTC. This encodes CASSYSGRDDEQYF. J is TRBJ2-7 and V is TRBV7-2; 11 bases align to TRBD2. Germline V gene sequence: CDR1 SGHTA, CDR2 FQGNSA. The V and J ends lost 4 bases and 5 bases, in that order; junction bases with no gene match: 4. This CDR3 spans 14 amino acids.

The V and J genes are TRBV5-1 and TRBJ1-1, with D perhaps matching TRBD1 (6 bases). CDR3 length: 14 amino acids. V lost 5 bases and J 4 bases, leaving 15 bases between the germline ends. CDR1 and CDR2 (germline): SGHRS, YFSETQ. CDR3 coding DNA: TGCGCCAGCAGGAAAGGACAGAGCGGCACTGAAGCTTTCTTT. This gives the protein CASRKGQSGTEAFF.

The chain uses TRBV5-4 and TRBJ2-7; 8 bases agree with TRBD2. Germline V gives CDR1 SGHNT, CDR2 YYREEE (reference sequence). This CDR3 is built from 14 residues. V lost 5 bases and J lost 5; bases outside the gene matches: 9. The CDR3, as DNA: TGTGCCAGCAGTTTGAAGCGGGAGTTCGACGAGCAGTACTTC. It encodes CASSLKREFDEQYF.

The chain uses TRBV12-3 or TRBV12-4 and TRBJ1-2; TRBD1 aligns across 8 bases. The V gene end was trimmed by 5 bases and the J gene end by 8 bases; junction bases not matched to a gene: 4. This CDR3 has 12 residues. The CDR3 DNA sequence: TGTGCCAGCAGTGTGGGACAGGCGGGCTACACCTTC. The encoded protein is CASSVGQAGYTF.